The 21 T cell receptor beta chains listed next were all sequenced from one sample in a study of T cells in women clearing cervical HPV infection. TCRdb keeps only in-frame clones here, not all; method: immunoSEQ multiplex PCR. The sample has 40,000 or so clones. Sequenced material: blood buffy coat. The receptor source for this set is a woman aged 18 to 75 with a cervical HPV16 infection that either progressed to CIN3+ or cleared (not recorded which).

Concerning this clone itself: The read terminates 3 residues before the CDR3 end, so the remaining end is supplied by the germline J gene. V gene TRBV20-1 combines with J gene TRBJ1-6; D may be TRBD1 (6 bases). Trimming took off 0 bases at V and 7 bases at J, with 19 bases between the two ends. Germline CDR1 reads DFQATT; CDR2 reads SNEGSKA (reference sequence). The CDR3 spans 17 residues. The CDR3 sequence: CSARDPHTGSGNSPLHF. The CDR3 DNA, read in part, is TGCAGTGCTAGAGACCCCCACACAGGGTCGGGGAATTCACCC.

Concerning this clone itself: The CDR3 extends 3 residues past the end of the read, so its final part is completed from the germline J gene. The chain combines TRBV19 with TRBJ1-1; D perhaps matches TRBD1 (6 bases). Trimming took off 3 bases at V and 5 bases at J, with 16 bases between the two ends. In germline, CDR1 is LNHDA, CDR2 SQIVND (reference sequence). This CDR3 region has 15 residues. Partial CDR3 DNA: TGTGCCAGTAGTATGGGTACAGGGCTGTCGACTGAA. Protein product: CASSMGTGLSTE. The entire CDR3 protein reads CASSMGTGLSTEAFF.

Concerning this clone itself: The sequence runs out 3 residues before the end of the CDR3; the remainder is reconstructed from the germline J gene. The chain carries TRBV30 and TRBJ2-6; tentative D call: TRBD1 (5 bases). CDR1 is GTSNPN, CDR2 SVGIG, per germline (reference sequence). CDR3 size: 15 residues. The V end lost 0 bases, the J end lost 0 bases, and 6 bases lay between the germline ends. The CDR3 bases that were read are TGTGCCTGGAGTGTACAGGTCTCTGGGGCCAACGTC. It is translated as CAWSVQVSGANV. The whole CDR3 protein reads CAWSVQVSGANVLTF.

Remarks on this clone: The read gets to within 3 residues of the CDR3 end, and the germline J gene fills in the rest. The chain has TRBV23-1 and TRBJ1-2; 8 positions match TRBD1. TRBV23-1 is assigned to the ORF class and has an uncertain function. The CDR3 totals 13 residues. The sequenced part of the CDR3 DNA is TGCGCCAGCAGTCACCCCCTCCGGGACAGG. Amino acid sequence: CASSHPLRDR. The entire CDR3 protein is CASSHPLRDRYTF.

A note on this clone: The read ends 3 residues shy of where the CDR3 ends; the end is completed using the germline J gene. J is TRBJ2-3 and V is TRBV27; 10 bases map to TRBD2. The CDR3 is made up of 15 amino acids. The V gene's germline CDR1 is MNHEY and CDR2 SMNVEV (reference sequence). Trimming at V came to 6 bases and at J to 1 base, leaving 4 bases not matched to a gene. CDR3: CASRLSGGGTDTQYF. The covered CDR3 bases are TGTGCCAGCAGGCTAAGCGGGGGGGGCACAGATACG.

CDR3 loop: CASSMSIDGNYGQYF. Partial CDR3 DNA: TGTGCCAGCAGCATGAGCATAGACGGTAACTATGGT. The chain combines TRBV7-9 with TRBJ2-4; D gene unclear. The CDR3 end falls 3 residues outside the read, so it is completed with the germline J gene. Germline V CDR1 and CDR2: SEHNR, FQNEAQ (reference sequence). CDR3 size: 15 residues.

Comment on this clone: The read terminates 3 residues ahead of where the CDR3 ends, so the germline J gene completes it. This chain uses TRBV10-1 with TRBJ2-7; 10 positions match TRBD1. With 8 bases clipped from V and 6 bases from J, the junction kept 10 bases outside the gene matches. There are 14 residues in the CDR3. The germline gives CDR1 WNHNN, CDR2 SYGVQD (reference sequence). The chain's CDR3 is CASAAGTGVSEQYF. The CDR3 bases that were read are TGCGCCAGCGCGGCGGGGACAGGGGTCAGCGAG.

For this clone: The read terminates 3 residues ahead of where the CDR3 ends, so the germline J gene completes it. The genes are TRBV19 and TRBJ1-2; 7 bases map to TRBD1. There are 15 residues in the CDR3. Per germline, CDR1 LNHDA and CDR2 SQIVND (reference sequence). CDR3 bases read: TGTGCCAGTAGTATTAGACAGGGTGAGGGAGATACC. Residues: CASSIRQGEGDT. In full, the CDR3 is CASSIRQGEGDTYTF.

This CDR3 is CASSLGTSFQETQYF. The sequenced part of the CDR3 DNA is TGTGCCAGCAGCTTAGGGACTAGCTTCCAAGAGACC. The chain is built from TRBV7-3 and TRBJ2-5, with TRBD2 matching over 9 bases. The sequenced fragment ends 3 residues before the CDR3 boundary, so the rest is inferred from the germline J gene. V shed 2 bases and J 1 base; nucleotides not matched to a gene: 2. This CDR3 has 15 amino acids. The V gene's germline CDR1 is SGHTA and CDR2 FQGTGA. The full variable domain, completed using reference TRBV7-3 and TRBJ2-5, is GAGVSQTPSNKVTEKGKYVELRCDPISGHTALYWYRQSLGQGPEFLIYFQGTGAADDSGLPNDRFFAVRPEGSVSTLKIQRTERGDSAVYLCASSLGTSFQETQYFGPGTRLLVL.

Details on this clone: The read terminates 3 residues ahead of where the CDR3 ends, so the germline J gene completes it. This sequence joins TRBV2 and TRBJ1-2; 9 bases are shared with TRBD1. V gave up 6 bases and J gave up 7 bases; unmatched junction bases: 3. CDR1 and CDR2 (germline): SNHLY, FYNNEI. This CDR3 comprises 12 residues. This chain's CDR3 is CASRQGAGGYTF. CDR3 DNA (partial): TGTGCCAGCAGACAGGGGGCAGGTGGC.

About this clone itself: The observed sequence ends 3 residues before the CDR3 terminus, with the missing tail filled in from the germline J gene. V and J are TRBV19 and TRBJ1-1; 7 bases fit TRBD1. The junction had 14 bases not matched to a gene; V was cut back by 6 bases and J by 7 bases. This CDR3 contains 15 residues. Germline CDR1 is LNHDA and CDR2 is SQIVND (reference sequence). The CDR3: CASRGVRGGKGEAFF. The CDR3 DNA, read in part, is TGTGCCAGTAGAGGGGTTCGAGGGGGCAAGGGTGAA.

For this clone: Read sequence stops 3 residues before the CDR3 end, and the germline J gene provides the missing end. This chain links TRBV11-2 with TRBJ2-2; 9 bases are shared with TRBD1. V trimming: 1 base; J trimming: 8 bases; junction bases outside the gene matches: 5. The germline gives CDR1 SGHAT, CDR2 FQNNGV. The CDR3 is made up of 15 amino acids. The CDR3 region is CASSLGDRVLGELFF. The part of the CDR3 DNA that was read is TGTGCCAGCAGCTTAGGGGACAGGGTGTTAGGGGAG. Full variable domain (rest looked up from reference TRBV11-2 and TRBJ2-2): EAGVAQSPRYKIIEKRQSVAFWCNPISGHATLYWYQQILGQGPKLLIQFQNNGVVDDSQLPKDRFSAERLKGVDSTLKIQPAKLEDSAVYLCASSLGDRVLGELFFGEGSRLTVL.

Notes on this clone: The read halts 3 residues ahead of the CDR3 end, with the missing end drawn from the germline J gene. The V call is TRBV5-1, the J call TRBJ2-5; 11 nucleotides agree with TRBD2. The CDR3 extends over 14 amino acids. Germline CDR1 is SGHRS and CDR2 is YFSETQ. The V and J ends lost 8 bases and 0 bases, in that order; junction bases with no gene match: 3. CDR3 sequence reads: CASLAGGHQETQYF. CDR3 bases read: TGCGCCAGTCTAGCGGGAGGTCACCAAGAGACC.

Remarks on this clone: The CDR3 end is not reached by the read, which stops 3 residues before it; the germline J gene fills it in. The genes are TRBV5-1 and TRBJ2-2, with 8 bases lining up with TRBD2. V shed 4 bases, J shed 4 bases, and the junction held 6 bases outside the gene matches. Germline V gene sequence: CDR1 SGHRS, CDR2 YFSETQ. This CDR3 is built from 15 residues. The covered CDR3 bases are TGCGCCAGCAGCCGGGGGAGCGGGAGCACCGGGGAG. Its translation: CASSRGSGSTGE. The whole CDR3 protein is CASSRGSGSTGELFF. The full variable domain, completed using reference TRBV5-1 and TRBJ2-2, is KAGVTQTPRYLIKTRGQQVTLSCSPISGHRSVSWYQQTPGQGLQFLFEYFSETQRNKGNFPGRFSGRQFSNSRSEMNVSTLELGDSALYLCASSRGSGSTGELFFGEGSRLTVL.

A word on this clone: The CDR3 end falls 3 residues outside the read, so it is completed with the germline J gene. The chain links TRBV5-1 to TRBJ2-1; a possible D gene is TRBD1 (5 bases). V gave up 2 bases and J gave up 3 bases, with 9 bases separating them. The CDR3 is 14 residues long. Germline V gene data show CDR1 as SGHRS and CDR2 as YFSETQ. The sequenced CDR3 bases are TGCGCCAGCAGCTTTTCTAGGGGCTACAATGAG. It encodes CASSFSRGYNE. The full CDR3 sequence reads CASSFSRGYNEQFF. Drawing the rest from reference TRBV5-1 and TRBJ2-1, the complete variable domain is KAGVTQTPRYLIKTRGQQVTLSCSPISGHRSVSWYQQTPGQGLQFLFEYFSETQRNKGNFPGRFSGRQFSNSRSEMNVSTLELGDSALYLCASSFSRGYNEQFFGPGTRLTVL.

About this clone: The read finishes 3 residues shy of the CDR3 end, and the germline J gene is used to complete it. The V call is TRBV19, the J call TRBJ1-2, with TRBD1 matching 9 bases. The CDR3 covers 16 residues. Germline trimming cut 3 bases from V and 4 bases from J; bases unmatched to any gene: 9. The germline V gene encodes CDR1 LNHDA and CDR2 SQIVND (reference sequence). Partial CDR3 DNA: TGTGCCAGTAGTATCCCGGACAGGGGCAAAGGCTATGGC. Translation gives CASSIPDRGKGYG. The complete CDR3 reads CASSIPDRGKGYGYTF.

With respect to this clone: The missing CDR3 end, 3 residues past where the read stops, is filled in from the germline J gene. The chain joins TRBV2 to TRBJ2-4, with D possibly being TRBD1 (6 bases). This CDR3 has 14 residues. Germline-derived CDR1 and CDR2 are SNHLY and FYNNEI. The sequenced part of the CDR3 DNA is TGTGCCAGATTTAACCAGGGGCTCCTAGGGGGT. This gives the protein CARFNQGLLGG. The full CDR3 reads CARFNQGLLGGQYF. Variable domain in full (rest from reference TRBV2 and TRBJ2-4): EPEVTQTPSHQVTQMGQEVILRCVPISNHLYFYWYRQILGQKVEFLVSFYNNEISEKSEIFDDQFSVERPDGSNFTLKIRSTKLEDSAMYFCARFNQGLLGGQYFGAGTRLSVL.

As concerns this clone: The CDR3 is cut off 3 residues early in the read; its end comes from the germline J gene. The chain is built from TRBV9 and TRBJ2-1, with TRBD2 identical over 7 bases. This CDR3 region has 16 residues. V was clipped by 0 bases and J by 7 bases; unmatched bases: 10. CDR1 SGDLS and CDR2 YYNGEE come from the germline V gene. The CDR3 is CASSVASGNMGNEQFF. CDR3 bases read: TGTGCCAGCAGCGTAGCCAGCGGGAACATGGGGAATGAG.

With respect to this clone: Read data end 3 residues before the CDR3 end; the end is taken from the germline J gene. This sequence joins TRBV20-1 and TRBJ2-3; the match to TRBD1 covers 7 bases. CDR1 is DFQATT, CDR2 SNEGSKA, per germline (reference sequence). The CDR3 covers 13 residues. V shed 5 bases, J shed 6 bases, and the junction held 8 bases outside the gene matches. The CDR3 DNA, read in part, is TGCAGTGCTCCATATGACAGGGAGGATACG. This sequence encodes CSAPYDREDT. In full, the CDR3 reads CSAPYDREDTQYF.

Comments on this clone: The read gets to within 3 residues of the CDR3 end, and the germline J gene fills in the rest. This chain joins TRBV20-1 and TRBJ2-1, with D possibly TRBD2 on 5 matching bases. This CDR3 is 12 amino acids long. Germline CDR1 DFQATT, CDR2 SNEGSKA (reference sequence). With 8 bases removed from V and 5 bases from J, the gap between germline ends came to 13 bases. The part of the CDR3 DNA that was read is TGCAGTAACAGCAAGCGGCACAATGAG. Amino acid sequence: CSNSKRHNE. The CDR3 in full is CSNSKRHNEQFF.

As to this clone: The read comes to an end 3 residues before the CDR3 does, leaving the germline J gene to fill in the end. J is TRBJ2-3 and V is TRBV30, with D possibly being TRBD2 (5 bases). V lost 3 bases to trimming and J lost 6 bases, with 16 bases between them. The length of the CDR3 is 14 residues. Germline CDR1 and CDR2: GTSNPN and SVGIG (reference sequence). The part of the CDR3 DNA that was read is TGTGCCTGGAGCCCGAGGGCCCTCTACGATACG. Residues: CAWSPRALYDT. The complete CDR3 reads CAWSPRALYDTQYF.